This T cell receptor beta chain comes out of a study of blood T cell repertoires in COVID-19. Germline CDR1 and CDR2: LGHNA and YSLEER. This CDR3 is 14 amino acids long. V lost 1 base to trimming and J lost 9 bases, with 12 bases between them. The protocol was immunoSEQ multiplex PCR, while the TCRdb copy is restricted to in-frame clones and leaves out a portion. Among about 110,000 clones listed, 82% were seen once. Input material: peripheral blood. The source is a woman in her sixties or seventies with acute or convalescent COVID-19. This rearrangement joins TRBV4-3 to TRBJ2-2; D gene uncertain. In DNA, the CDR3 is TGCGCCAGCAGCCAAGTAGTCGCACCCAGGGAGCTGTTTTTT. It codes for CASSQVVAPRELFF.